The clone carrying this T cell receptor (beta chain) has only a few counts. This sample was taken from a study of blood T cell repertoires in COVID-19. Study-level background: Nucleic acid was either cDNA or gDNA, and it came from T cells, B-cell-depleted T cells, or PBMCs.

In assigning cohorts, the study relied on participant-reported clinical history. Donors in Cohort 3 who had recovered were those with two negative PCRs, healthcare professional clearance, or resolution of their symptoms. Method: immunoSEQ multiplex PCR; TCRdb's copy keeps in-frame clones and lacks some. Of a few hundred thousand clones listed, 75% to 90% were seen once; the top ten hold approximately 4.7%. Material: PBMCs or T cells enriched from blood (not recorded which). This clonotype was obtained from a woman between 50 and 59 years old who had recovered from COVID-19.

CDR3 amino acids: CASGSRDRGETQYF. The CDR3 nucleotides read TGTGCTAGTGGTAGCCGGGACAGGGGAGAGACCCAGTACTTC. V usage is TRBV12-5 and J usage is TRBJ2-5; 10 bases fit TRBD1. With 5 bases clipped from V and 4 bases from J, the junction kept 4 bases outside the gene matches. The germline gives CDR1 LGHNT, CDR2 FRNRAP. CDR3 size: 14 residues.